The present TCR beta chain was sequenced within a study of T-cell memory formation after mild COVID-19. With respect to this clonotype: An end of the junction does not agree with germline; a read error may underlie this.

One entry per CDR3 protein, called by TCRdb with MiXCR from the 5' RACE reads. Here the sample spans approximately 190,000 distinct CDR3 sequences, approximately 16% being singletons. CDR1 and CDR2 (germline): KGHDR, SFDVKD. This CDR3 is built from 13 residues. This sequence joins TRBV24-1 and TRBJ2-1; TRBD1 matches 9 bases. Sequencing was performed on PBMCs or a T cell subset sorted from them (not recorded which). The sequence was collected from an adult woman who had mild COVID-19 (a few samples of this study predate the infection). Cell type and time point are not known. CDR3 sequence (DNA): TGTGCCACCAAGGACAGGGGATCCAATGAGCAGGTCTTC. Protein sequence: CATKDRGSNEQVF.